This TCR beta chain stems from a study of cytomegalovirus exposure and HLA in healthy donors. For the study at large: An early data release held tens of millions of unique TCRs from HLA-typed donors.

Note on this clone: Its target is not known.

It was with 60 Vbeta and 13 Jbeta primers that the PCR ran. Measured with immunoSEQ multiplex PCR; TCRdb has only the in-frame clones, and not every one. Among 150,000 to 200,000 clones listed, around 85% were seen once. The study, taken as a whole, reports: In an earlier analysis, productive rearrangement rates for most beta V segments clustered near 87% or 30%. An assumption of roughly uniform sequencing depth across donors underlay the presence/absence analyses. Later, an analysis showed that TCR beta chains associated with HLA were more clonally expanded than others that were equally common.

Sequenced input: PBMCs. The TCR comes from a man between 18 and 29 years old in good health and CMV-seropositive.

The CDR3 DNA follows: TGCGCCAGCAGCCAAGATACGCGATCCTACAATGAGCAGTTCTTC. Its protein is CASSQDTRSYNEQFF. The J gene is TRBJ2-1, the V gene TRBV4-3, with unresolved D. CDR1 and CDR2 from the germline V gene are LGHNA and YSLEER. The ends were cut back, 0 bases at V and 1 base at J, with 7 bases in the middle. CDR3 length: 15 amino acids.